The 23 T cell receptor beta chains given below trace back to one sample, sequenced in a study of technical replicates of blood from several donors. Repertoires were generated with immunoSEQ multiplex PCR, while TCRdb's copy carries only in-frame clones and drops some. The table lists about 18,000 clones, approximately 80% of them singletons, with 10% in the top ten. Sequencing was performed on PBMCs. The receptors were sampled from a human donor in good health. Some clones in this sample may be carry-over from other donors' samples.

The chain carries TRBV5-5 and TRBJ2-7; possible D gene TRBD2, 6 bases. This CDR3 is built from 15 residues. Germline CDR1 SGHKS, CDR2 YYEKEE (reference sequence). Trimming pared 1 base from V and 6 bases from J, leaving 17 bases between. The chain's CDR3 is CASSLLSLAVGEQYF. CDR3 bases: TGTGCCAGCAGCTTGTTGAGCTTAGCGGTGGGCGAGCAGTACTTC.

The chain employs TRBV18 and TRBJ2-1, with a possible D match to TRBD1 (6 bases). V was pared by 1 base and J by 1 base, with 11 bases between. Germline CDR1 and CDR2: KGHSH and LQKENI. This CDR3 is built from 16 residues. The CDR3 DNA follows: TGTGCCAGCTCACCACAATTGACAGGTTCCTACAATGAGCAGTTCTTC. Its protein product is CASSPQLTGSYNEQFF.

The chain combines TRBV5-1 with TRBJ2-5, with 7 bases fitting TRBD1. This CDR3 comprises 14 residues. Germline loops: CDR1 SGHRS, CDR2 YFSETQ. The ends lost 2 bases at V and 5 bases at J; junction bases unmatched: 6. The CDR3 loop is CASSLNRGGETQYF. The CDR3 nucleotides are TGCGCCAGCAGCTTAAACAGGGGTGGGGAGACCCAGTACTTC.

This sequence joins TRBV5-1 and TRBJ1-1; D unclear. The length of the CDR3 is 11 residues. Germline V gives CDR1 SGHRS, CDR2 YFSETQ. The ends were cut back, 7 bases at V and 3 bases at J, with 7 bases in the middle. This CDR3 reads CASGEDTEAFF. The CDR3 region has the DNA TGCGCCAGCGGGGAGGACACTGAAGCTTTCTTT.

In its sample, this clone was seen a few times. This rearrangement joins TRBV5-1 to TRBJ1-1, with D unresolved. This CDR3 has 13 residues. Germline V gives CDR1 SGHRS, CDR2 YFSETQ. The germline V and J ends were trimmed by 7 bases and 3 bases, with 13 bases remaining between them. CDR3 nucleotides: TGCGCCAGCGGGATCGGGGAATACACTGAAGCTTTCTTT. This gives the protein CASGIGEYTEAFF.

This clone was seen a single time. CDR3 protein: CASSPETDRGSGYTF. The CDR3 DNA is TGTGCCAGCAGCCCGGAGACCGACAGGGGGTCTGGCTACACCTTC. The rearrangement joins TRBV4-2 to TRBJ1-2, with 9 nucleotides matching TRBD1. Germline V gene lookup returns CDR1 LGHNA and CDR2 YNFKEQ. V lost 4 bases and J lost 7; bases outside the gene matches: 10. The CDR3 has 15 residues.

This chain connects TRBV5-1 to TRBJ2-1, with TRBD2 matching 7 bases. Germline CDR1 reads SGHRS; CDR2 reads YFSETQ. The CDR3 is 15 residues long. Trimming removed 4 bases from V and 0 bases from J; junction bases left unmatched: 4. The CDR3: CASSPSGSSYNEQFF. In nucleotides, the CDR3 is TGCGCCAGCAGCCCTAGCGGTAGCTCCTACAATGAGCAGTTCTTC. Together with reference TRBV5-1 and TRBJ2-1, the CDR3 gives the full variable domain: KAGVTQTPRYLIKTRGQQVTLSCSPISGHRSVSWYQQTPGQGLQFLFEYFSETQRNKGNFPGRFSGRQFSNSRSEMNVSTLELGDSALYLCASSPSGSSYNEQFFGPGTRLTVL.

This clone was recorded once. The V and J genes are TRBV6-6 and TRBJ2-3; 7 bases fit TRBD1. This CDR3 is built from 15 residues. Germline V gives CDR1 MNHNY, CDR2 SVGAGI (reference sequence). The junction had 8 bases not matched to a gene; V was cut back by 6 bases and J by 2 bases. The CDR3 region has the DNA TGTGCCAGCAGCCCTCTCGACAGGGTCACAGATACGCAGTATTTT. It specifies CASSPLDRVTDTQYF.

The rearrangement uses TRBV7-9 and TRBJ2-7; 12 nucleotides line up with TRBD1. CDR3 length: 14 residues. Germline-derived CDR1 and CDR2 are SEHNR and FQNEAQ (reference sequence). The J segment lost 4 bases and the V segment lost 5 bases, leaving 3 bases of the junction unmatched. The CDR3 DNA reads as TGTGCCAGCAGCCGGGACAGGGGGCGTTACGAGCAGTACTTC. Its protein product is CASSRDRGRYEQYF.

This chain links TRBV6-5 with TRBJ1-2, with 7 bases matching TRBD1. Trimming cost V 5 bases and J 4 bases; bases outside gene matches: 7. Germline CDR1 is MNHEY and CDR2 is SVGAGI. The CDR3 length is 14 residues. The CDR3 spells CASSRTGAPYGYTF. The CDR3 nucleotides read TGTGCCAGCAGTCGAACAGGGGCCCCCTATGGCTACACCTTC.

CDR3 in DNA: TGTGCCTGGAGTGAGGCTAGCGGGTCCTACTACAATGAGCAGTTCTTC. Amino acids: CAWSEASGSYYNEQFF. The V call is TRBV30, the J call TRBJ2-1, with 8 bases identical to TRBD2. V lost 1 base, J lost 3 bases, and 8 bases stayed unmatched. Germline V lookup: CDR1 GTSNPN, CDR2 SVGIG (reference sequence). The CDR3 covers 16 residues.

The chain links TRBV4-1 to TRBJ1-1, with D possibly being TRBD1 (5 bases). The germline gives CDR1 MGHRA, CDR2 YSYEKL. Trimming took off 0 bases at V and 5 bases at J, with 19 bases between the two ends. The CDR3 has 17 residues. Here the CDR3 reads CASSQDRSSGERTEAFF. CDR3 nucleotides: TGCGCCAGCAGCCAAGACCGAAGCTCGGGGGAACGTACTGAAGCTTTCTTT.

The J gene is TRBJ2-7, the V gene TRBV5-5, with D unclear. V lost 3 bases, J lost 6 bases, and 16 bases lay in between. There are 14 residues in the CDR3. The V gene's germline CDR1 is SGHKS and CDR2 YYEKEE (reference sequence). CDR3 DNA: TGTGCCAGCAGCTCCTTGACGGCCTCGGGCGAGCAGTACTTC. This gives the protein CASSSLTASGEQYF.

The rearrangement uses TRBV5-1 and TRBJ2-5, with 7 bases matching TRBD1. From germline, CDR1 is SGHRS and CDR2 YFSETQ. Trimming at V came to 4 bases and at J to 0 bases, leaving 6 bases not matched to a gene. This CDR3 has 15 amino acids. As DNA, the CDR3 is TGCGCCAGCAGCCTGACAGGGACGTACCAAGAGACCCAGTACTTC. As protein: CASSLTGTYQETQYF.

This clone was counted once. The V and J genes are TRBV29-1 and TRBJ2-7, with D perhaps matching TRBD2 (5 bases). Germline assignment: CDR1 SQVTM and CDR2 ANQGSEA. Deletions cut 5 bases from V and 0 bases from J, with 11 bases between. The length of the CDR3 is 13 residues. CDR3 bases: TGCAGCGTTAGGAAGACTACCTCCTACGAGCAGTACTTC. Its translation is CSVRKTTSYEQYF.

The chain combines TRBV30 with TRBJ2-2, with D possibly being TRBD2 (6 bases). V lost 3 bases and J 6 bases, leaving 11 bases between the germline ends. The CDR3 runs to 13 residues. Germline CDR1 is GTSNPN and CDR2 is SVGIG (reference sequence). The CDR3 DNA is TGTGCCTGGAGCGGGAGCTCCGCCGGGGAGCTGTTTTTT. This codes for CAWSGSSAGELFF.

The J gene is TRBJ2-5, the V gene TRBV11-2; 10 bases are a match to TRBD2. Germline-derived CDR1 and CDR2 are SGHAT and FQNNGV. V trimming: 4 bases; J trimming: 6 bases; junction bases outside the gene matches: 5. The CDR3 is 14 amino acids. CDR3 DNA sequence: TGTGCCAGCAGCTCTCTAGCGGGAGCACAGACCCAGTACTTC. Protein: CASSSLAGAQTQYF. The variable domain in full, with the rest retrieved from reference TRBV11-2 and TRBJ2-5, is EAGVAQSPRYKIIEKRQSVAFWCNPISGHATLYWYQQILGQGPKLLIQFQNNGVVDDSQLPKDRFSAERLKGVDSTLKIQPAKLEDSAVYLCASSSLAGAQTQYFGPGTRLLVL.

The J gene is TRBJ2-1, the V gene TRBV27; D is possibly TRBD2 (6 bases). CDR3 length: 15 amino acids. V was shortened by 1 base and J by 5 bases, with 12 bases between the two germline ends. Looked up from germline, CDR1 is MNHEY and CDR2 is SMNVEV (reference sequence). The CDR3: CASSLLVGLNNEQFF. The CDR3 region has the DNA TGTGCCAGCAGTTTATTAGTGGGACTCAACAATGAGCAGTTCTTC.

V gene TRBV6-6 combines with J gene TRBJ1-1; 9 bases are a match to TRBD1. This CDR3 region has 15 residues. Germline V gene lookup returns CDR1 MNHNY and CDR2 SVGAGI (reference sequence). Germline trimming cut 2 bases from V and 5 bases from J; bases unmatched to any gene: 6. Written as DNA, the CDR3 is TGTGCCAGCAGTTACACGGACAGGGGCGGGACTGAAGCTTTCTTT. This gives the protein CASSYTDRGGTEAFF.

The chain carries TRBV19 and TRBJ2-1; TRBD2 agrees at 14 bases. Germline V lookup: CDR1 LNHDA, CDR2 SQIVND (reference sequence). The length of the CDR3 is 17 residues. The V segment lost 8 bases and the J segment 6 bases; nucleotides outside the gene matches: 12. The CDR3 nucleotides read TGTGCCAGTGCGGGGACTAGCGGGAGTTTTGTGAGCAATGAGCAGTTCTTC. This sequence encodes CASAGTSGSFVSNEQFF.

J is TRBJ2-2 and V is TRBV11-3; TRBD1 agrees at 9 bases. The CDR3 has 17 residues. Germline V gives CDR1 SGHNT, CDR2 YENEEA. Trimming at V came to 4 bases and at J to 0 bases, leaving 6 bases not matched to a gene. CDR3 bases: TGTGCCAGCAGCTCCCCCGGGACAGGGACGAACACCGGGGAGCTGTTTTTT. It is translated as CASSSPGTGTNTGELFF.

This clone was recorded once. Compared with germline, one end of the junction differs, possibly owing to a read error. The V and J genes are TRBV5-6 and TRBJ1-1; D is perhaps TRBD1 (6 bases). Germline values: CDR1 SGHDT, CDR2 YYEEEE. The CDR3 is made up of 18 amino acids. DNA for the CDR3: TGTGCCAGCAGCCCCCTCAGAGGGGGTAATTTCATGAACACTGGAGCTTTCTTT. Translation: CASSPLRGGNFMNTGAFF.

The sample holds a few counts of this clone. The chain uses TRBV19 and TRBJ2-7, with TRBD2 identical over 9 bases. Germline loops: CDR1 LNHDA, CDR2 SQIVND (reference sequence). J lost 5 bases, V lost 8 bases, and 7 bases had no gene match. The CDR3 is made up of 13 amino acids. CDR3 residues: CASGPSGVNEQYF. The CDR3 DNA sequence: TGTGCCAGTGGCCCTAGCGGGGTTAACGAGCAGTACTTC.